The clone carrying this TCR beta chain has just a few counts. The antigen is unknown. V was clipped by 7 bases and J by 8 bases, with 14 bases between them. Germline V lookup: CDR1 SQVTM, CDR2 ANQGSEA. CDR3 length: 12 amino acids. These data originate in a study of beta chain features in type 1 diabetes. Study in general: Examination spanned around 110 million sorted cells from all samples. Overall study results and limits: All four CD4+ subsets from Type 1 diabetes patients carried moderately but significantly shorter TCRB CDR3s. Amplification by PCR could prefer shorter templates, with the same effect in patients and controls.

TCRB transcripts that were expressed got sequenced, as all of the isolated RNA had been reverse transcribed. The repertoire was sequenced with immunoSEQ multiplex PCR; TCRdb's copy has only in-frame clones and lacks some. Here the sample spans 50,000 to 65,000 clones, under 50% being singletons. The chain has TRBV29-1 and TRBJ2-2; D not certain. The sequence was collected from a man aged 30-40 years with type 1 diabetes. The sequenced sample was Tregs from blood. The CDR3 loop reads CSGREAKGELFF. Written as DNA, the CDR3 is TGCAGCGGACGCGAGGCGAAAGGGGAGCTGTTTTTT.